A selection of T cell receptor beta chains follows, all from one sample in a study of OX40 agonist ivuxolimab in advanced cancers. The table came from immunoSEQ multiplex PCR; TCRdb's copy has only in-frame clones and leaves some out. The repertoire holds 70,000 or so clones, with 85% to 90% as singletons. The material was CD4+ or CD8+ T cells sorted from blood, obtained in a trial of the OX40 agonist ivuxolimab. These receptors were collected from an adult with an advanced solid tumor such as melanoma, head and neck, liver or kidney cancer. Both conserved end residues are part of each CDR3. A D gene is named only where the DNA matches it firmly. Size is stated for part of the rows, as once, few or many counts, or as a class when the clone is expanded.

>TRBV6-6|-|-|TRBJ1-2
TGTGCCAGCAGCCTCTATGGCTACACCTTC
CASSLYGYTF
>TRBV5-5|TRBD1|-|TRBJ1-1
TGTGCCAGCAGCTTCTCTTCCTCAGGGGGCACTGAAGCTTTCTTT
CASSFSSSGGTEAFF
>TRBV4-1|-|-|TRBJ2-2
TGCGCCAGCAGCCCCCCCGGGACTTCCGGGGAGCTGTTTTTT
CASSPPGTSGELFF
>TRBV4-1|TRBD1|-|TRBJ1-4
TGCGCCAGCAGCCAAGGGGGACAGACTAATGAAAAACTGTTTTTT
CASSQGGQTNEKLFF
>TRBV7-3|TRBD1|-|TRBJ2-2
TGTGCCAGCAGCTCGCGGACAGGGTCGAACACCGGGGAGCTGTTTTTT
CASSSRTGSNTGELFF
>TRBV6-6|-|-|TRBJ1-2
TGTGCCAGCAGTTACGACAGCTATGGCTACACCTTC
CASSYDSYGYTF
>TRBV7-8|TRBD2|once|TRBJ2-1
TGTGCCAGCAGCCCCCCCCCTCTAGCGGTCCTCTGGAATGAGCAGTTCTTC
CASSPPPLAVLWNEQFF
>TRBV2|-|-|TRBJ2-2
TGTGCCAGCAGTGAAGGTTGGGCCGGGGAGCTGTTTTTT
CASSEGWAGELFF
>TRBV29-1|-|-|TRBJ2-2
TGCAGCGTTGACCTCGGGAAAGTGACCGGGGAGCTGTTTTTT
CSVDLGKVTGELFF
>TRBV19|-|-|TRBJ1-3
TGTGCCAGTAGTATAAGCGGCAGGAGCTCTGGAAACACCATATATTTT
CASSISGRSSGNTIYF
>TRBV11-3|TRBD1|-|TRBJ1-4
TGTGCCAGCAAGACAGGGGAACCTAATGAAAAACTGTTTTTT
CASKTGEPNEKLFF
>TRBV5-1|TRBD1|-|TRBJ1-5
TGCGCCAGCAGCCCGGGACAGGGGAATCAGCCCCAGCATTTT
CASSPGQGNQPQHF
>TRBV7-7|-|-|TRBJ2-5
TGTGCTAGCAGCTTAGAGCGTCGGGGGCTGGGGACCCAGTACTTC
CASSLERRGLGTQYF
>TRBV7-2|-|-|TRBJ2-3
TGTGCCAGCAGCACAACAGCGGGAGATACGCAGTATTTT
CASSTTAGDTQYF
>TRBV5-1|-|-|TRBJ1-5
TGCGCCAGCAGCCTCTCGGGTTTATTCAATCAGCCCCAGCATTTT
CASSLSGLFNQPQHF
>TRBV9|TRBD2|-|TRBJ2-2
TGTGCCAGCCGTTTGACTAGCGGGGAAACCGGGGAGCTGTTTTTT
CASRLTSGETGELFF
>TRBV7-2|-|-|TRBJ2-5
TGTGCCAGCAGCTTAGCGTACCAGGGACGGGAGACCCAGTACTTC
CASSLAYQGRETQYF
>TRBV10-2|TRBD2|-|TRBJ2-3
TGCGCCAGCACCGACCTAGCGGTCTACGGCACAGATACGCAGTATTTT
CASTDLAVYGTDTQYF
>TRBV11-2|-|-|TRBJ2-5
TGTGCCAGCAGCTTAGGGGGATACCAAGAGACCCAGTACTTC
CASSLGGYQETQYF
>TRBV7-9|-|-|TRBJ2-2
TGTGCCAGCAGCTTGTTGGGGGGCGCCGGCGGGGAGCTGTTTTTT
CASSLLGGAGGELFF
>TRBV5-1|TRBD2|-|TRBJ2-5
TGCGCCAGCAGCACAAGCGGGGAAGAGACCCAGTACTTC
CASSTSGEETQYF
>TRBV7-9|-|-|TRBJ1-6
TGTGCCAGCAGCTCACAGGGAAGCGATTCACCCCTCCACTTT
CASSSQGSDSPLHF
>TRBV12-5|-|-|TRBJ2-6
TGTGCTAGTGGTACCGCGAGTGGGGCCAACGTCCTGACTTTC
CASGTASGANVLTF
>TRBV21-1|-|-|TRBJ2-7
TGTGCCAGCAGCAATGGGGGTTTTAGGGGGCCGAAGACCTACGAGCAGTACTTC
CASSNGGFRGPKTYEQYF
>TRBV5-5|-|-|TRBJ2-5
TGTGCCAGCACCCCCCCGCTCCAAGAGACCCAGTACTTC
CASTPPLQETQYF
>TRBV5-6|-|-|TRBJ2-1
TGTGCCAGCAGCCCGGCGCCGGGACGGAATGAGCAGTTCTTC
CASSPAPGRNEQFF
>TRBV10-3|-|-|TRBJ1-5
TGTGCCATCAGTGAGTCCGCGAGAATCGATGGCAATCAGCCCCAGCATTTT
CAISESARIDGNQPQHF
>TRBV2|-|-|TRBJ2-1
TGTGCCAGCAGTGAACGCCAGGGGTGGGGTGAGCAGTTCTTC
CASSERQGWGEQFF
>TRBV13|-|-|TRBJ1-6
TGTGCCAGCAGCCCCAGGACCGGGAATAATTCACCCCTCCACTTT
CASSPRTGNNSPLHF
>TRBV28|TRBD1|-|TRBJ1-2
TGTGCCAGCAGTTCAGCAGGGGGATATTACTATGGCTACACCTTC
CASSSAGGYYYGYTF
>TRBV7-8|TRBD1|-|TRBJ2-7
TGTGCCAGCATCCGTGACAGGGGTTCCTACGAGCAGTACTTC
CASIRDRGSYEQYF
>TRBV15|-|-|TRBJ2-5
TGTGCCACCAGCAGAGACTCAGCGAAACAAGAGACCCAGTACTTC
CATSRDSAKQETQYF
>TRBV14|-|-|TRBJ1-2
TGTGCCAGCAGCCAAGGGCTGGGGGCAGATAACTATGGCTACACCTTC
CASSQGLGADNYGYTF
>TRBV7-6|-|-|TRBJ1-2
TGTGCCAGCAGCTTAGAAGCCAGGGGCGGCTACACCTTC
CASSLEARGGYTF
>TRBV19|-|-|TRBJ1-2
TGTGCCAGTAGGACGGGTAATGCTAACTATGGCTACACCTTC
CASRTGNANYGYTF
>TRBV29-1|TRBD1|-|TRBJ1-2
TGCAGCGTGGGGGGCGACAGGGGGCGTTTAGATTACGGCTACACCTTC
CSVGGDRGRLDYGYTF
>TRBV29-1|-|-|TRBJ2-7
TGCAGCGCCCAGCCCCTAGGGAGCTCCTACGAGCAGTACTTC
CSAQPLGSSYEQYF
>TRBV28|-|-|TRBJ1-3
TGTGCCAGCAGTTTATCGTCGGGACGTGGAAACACCATATATTTT
CASSLSSGRGNTIYF
>TRBV7-7|TRBD2|-|TRBJ2-5
TGTGCTAGCAGCTTAGGGGAGCGGGAAAAACAGTACTTC
CASSLGEREKQYF
>TRBV10-2|-|few|TRBJ1-2
TGCGCCAGCAGTGACACAGGGAGTGTTGGTGGCTACACCTTC
CASSDTGSVGGYTF
>TRBV19|TRBD1|-|TRBJ1-1
TGTGCCAGTAGTATAGGGGACAGGGAAGCTGAAGCTTTCTTT
CASSIGDREAEAFF
>TRBV7-8|-|few|TRBJ1-4
TGTGCCAGCACTTCCTCTAGAGCTAATAATGAAAAACTGTTTTTT
CASTSSRANNEKLFF
>TRBV19|TRBD1|-|TRBJ1-5
TGTGTCCTCGACAGGGGGGAAAATCAGCCCCAGCATTTT
CVLDRGENQPQHF
>TRBV30|TRBD1|-|TRBJ2-5
TGTGCCTGGAAGGTCAGGGGGACAGAGACCCAGTACTTC
CAWKVRGTETQYF
>TRBV6-5|-|-|TRBJ2-2
TGTGCCAGCAGTTACCGGGCTAAACGGACCGGGGAGCTGTTTTTT
CASSYRAKRTGELFF
>TRBV2|TRBD2|-|TRBJ2-3
TGTGCCAGCTTCGGGACTAGCGGGAGGGACAGCACAGATACGCAGTATTTT
CASFGTSGRDSTDTQYF
>TRBV29-1|-|-|TRBJ2-7
TGCAGCGTTGAAGAAGGGCCCCCCTACGAGCAGTACTTC
CSVEEGPPYEQYF
>TRBV14|TRBD1|few|TRBJ2-2
TGTGCCAGCAGCGGCCGGGACAGGGTGAACACCGGGGAGCTGTTTTTT
CASSGRDRVNTGELFF
>TRBV19|TRBD2|-|TRBJ2-2
TGTGCCAGTAGTATTATTGGGGGGGTAACCGGGGAGCTGTTTTTT
CASSIIGGVTGELFF
>TRBV9|-|-|TRBJ1-1
TGTGCCAGCAGCGTAGGAACGGGCACTGAAGCTTTCTTT
CASSVGTGTEAFF
>TRBV9|TRBD1|few|TRBJ2-7
TGTGCCAGCAGTGTTTCAGGGGGCGAGGAGCAGTACTTC
CASSVSGGEEQYF
>TRBV2|-|-|TRBJ1-5
TGTGCCAGCCGTAGCGGGGGTTATCAGCCCCAGCATTTT
CASRSGGYQPQHF
>TRBV18|-|-|TRBJ2-7
TGTGCCAGCTCCCCCCGGGGGGCTGGTGGGTCCTACGAGCAGTACTTC
CASSPRGAGGSYEQYF
>TRBV7-8|-|-|TRBJ2-7
TGTGCCAGCAGCTTAACTCCGGGCGGCGAGCAGTACTTC
CASSLTPGGEQYF